These 25 T cell receptor beta chains were all obtained from the same sample, sequenced in a study of radiotherapy plus CTLA-4 blockade in lung cancer. The assay was immunoSEQ multiplex PCR, and TCRdb's table has in-frame clones only and misses some. The sample gives about 64,000 clones, less than 75% of which show up once; around 8.3% is in the top ten. The specimen comprised peripheral blood, sampled from a patient treated with radiotherapy plus ipilimumab. Receptors originate from a human donor with non-small cell lung cancer whose response to radiotherapy plus ipilimumab could not be evaluated.

The CDR3 reads CASSPAGRVTDTQYF. Written as DNA, the CDR3 is TGTGCCAGCAGCCCAGCGGGGCGCGTCACAGATACGCAGTATTTT. This chain uses TRBV5-4 with TRBJ2-3; 7 positions agree with TRBD2. The germline V gene encodes CDR1 SGHNT and CDR2 YYREEE (reference sequence). V shed 4 bases and J 2 bases; nucleotides not matched to a gene: 7. The CDR3 runs 15 residues.

The chain links TRBV29-1 to TRBJ2-3; 10 bases agree with TRBD2. CDR1 is SQVTM, CDR2 ANQGSEA, per germline. The ends lost 5 bases at V and 5 bases at J; junction bases unmatched: 7. The CDR3 contains 14 residues. The CDR3 region is CSVIRTSGVDTQYF. The CDR3, as DNA: TGCAGCGTTATCAGGACTAGCGGAGTAGATACGCAGTATTTT.

CDR3 sequence: CAWSVAQGDRGYTF. The CDR3 region has the DNA TGTGCCTGGAGTGTAGCACAGGGGGACCGCGGCTACACCTTC. The chain employs TRBV30 and TRBJ1-2; TRBD1 aligns across 8 bases. Unmatched junction bases numbered 8, after V lost 0 bases and J lost 8 bases. The germline V gene encodes CDR1 GTSNPN and CDR2 SVGIG (reference sequence). The CDR3 consists of 14 residues.

The genes are TRBV7-3 and TRBJ2-2; D may be TRBD2 (6 bases). CDR1 is SGHTA and CDR2 is FQGTGA in the germline V gene. V was clipped by 2 bases and J by 4 bases, with 20 bases between them. CDR3 size: 18 residues. The CDR3 is CASSLLPRAAGGTGELFF. In DNA, the CDR3 is TGTGCCAGCAGCTTACTCCCTCGGGCAGCCGGGGGCACCGGGGAGCTGTTTTTT. Based on the CDR3 plus reference TRBV7-3 and TRBJ2-2, the full variable domain is GAGVSQTPSNKVTEKGKYVELRCDPISGHTALYWYRQSLGQGPEFLIYFQGTGAADDSGLPNDRFFAVRPEGSVSTLKIQRTERGDSAVYLCASSLLPRAAGGTGELFFGEGSRLTVL.

In this sample, this clone turned up once. This rearrangement joins TRBV1 to TRBJ1-1; the D call of TRBD1 is as the table states it, not checked on the DNA. TRBV1 is a known pseudogene. There are 16 residues in the CDR3. CDR3: CTSSHVETTMNTEAFF. The CDR3 coding sequence is TGCACCAGCAGCCATGTCGAGACAACCATGAACACTGAAGCTTTCTTT.

The chain is built from TRBV5-4 and TRBJ2-2, with D possibly matching TRBD2 (6 bases). The CDR3 spans 15 residues. Between the trimmed V and J ends, which lost 2 bases and 3 bases, there was a span of 11 bases. Germline-derived CDR1 and CDR2 are SGHNT and YYREEE (reference sequence). The CDR3 DNA sequence: TGTGCCAGCAGCTTACAGCGGAGGGACACCGGGGAGCTGTTTTTT. As protein: CASSLQRRDTGELFF.

This clone was detected a few times. The chain combines TRBV2 with TRBJ2-7; TRBD2 is a possible D gene (5 bases). The V end was cut by 3 bases, the J end by 4 bases, with 16 bases between. CDR3 length equals 15 residues. The germline CDR1 and CDR2 sequences are SNHLY and FYNNEI. For the CDR3, the DNA is TGTGCCAGCAGTGACCTAGTCCTGACGGGGTACGAGCAGTACTTC. Residues: CASSDLVLTGYEQYF. The full variable domain, completed using reference TRBV2 and TRBJ2-7, is EPEVTQTPSHQVTQMGQEVILRCVPISNHLYFYWYRQILGQKVEFLVSFYNNEISEKSEIFDDQFSVERPDGSNFTLKIRSTKLEDSAMYFCASSDLVLTGYEQYFGPGTRLTVT.

This clone was found a few times. One junction end does not reproduce the germline sequence, and a read error may be involved. This chain joins TRBV6-5 and TRBJ1-6, with unresolved D. CDR3 length: 12 amino acids. CDR1 and CDR2 (germline): MNHEY, SVGAGI. CDR3 nucleotide sequence: TGTGCCATCAGTGAATTACGGGAATCCCTCCACTTT. Its protein product is CAISELRESLHF.

The V call is TRBV11-3, the J call TRBJ2-1; possible D gene TRBD1, 5 bases. V was shortened by 6 bases and J by 1 base, with 10 bases between the two germline ends. The CDR3 spans 14 residues. The V gene's germline CDR1 is SGHNT and CDR2 YENEEA. In DNA, the CDR3 is TGTGCCAGCAGTCGACAGATTTCCTACAATGAGCAGTTCTTC. Translating it yields CASSRQISYNEQFF.

This clone was detected only a few times. This chain joins TRBV11-3 and TRBJ2-5; 8 bases match TRBD2. Germline V CDR1 and CDR2: SGHNT, YENEEA. Trimming took 0 bases from V and 1 from J; bases not matched to a gene: 10. The CDR3 has 18 residues. The DNA for the CDR3 is TGTGCCAGCAGCTTAGATGGTATGCTAGCGGGTACCCAAGAGACCCAGTACTTC. The encoded protein is CASSLDGMLAGTQETQYF.

This sequence joins TRBV6-1 and TRBJ2-7, with D possibly TRBD1 on 7 matching bases. The CDR3 has 13 amino acids. The germline gives CDR1 MNHNS, CDR2 SASEGT. The V end was cut by 10 bases, the J end by 2 bases, with 15 bases between. The CDR3 nucleotides read TGTGCCACCAGGGGGGACAGAACCTACGAGCAGTACTTC. As protein: CATRGDRTYEQYF.

V usage is TRBV2 and J usage is TRBJ2-5; D is ambiguous. Trimming took 5 bases from V and 5 from J, leaving 3 bases between them. Germline V gene data show CDR1 as SNHLY and CDR2 as FYNNEI. This CDR3 region has 10 residues. CDR3 amino acids: CASSLETQYF. DNA for the CDR3: TGTGCCAGCAGTCTCGAGACCCAGTACTTC.

This chain links TRBV19 with TRBJ1-1; no definite D call. V was trimmed by 3 bases and J by 0 bases, leaving 20 bases between them. Germline V gene data show CDR1 as LNHDA and CDR2 as SQIVND (reference sequence). The length of the CDR3 is 18 residues. For the CDR3, the DNA is TGTGCCAGTAGTATCCCCTTCGTCCTGTTCGACATGAACACTGAAGCTTTCTTT. Protein sequence: CASSIPFVLFDMNTEAFF. Looking up the rest from reference TRBV19 and TRBJ1-1 gives the full variable domain: DGGITQSPKYLFRKEGQNVTLSCEQNLNHDAMYWYRQDPGQGLRLIYYSQIVNDFQKGDIAEGYSVSREKKESFPLTVTSAQKNPTAFYLCASSIPFVLFDMNTEAFFGQGTRLTVV.

The chain is built from TRBV29-1 and TRBJ1-2; TRBD1 matches at 11 bases. CDR1 is SQVTM, CDR2 ANQGSEA, per germline. The CDR3 covers 12 residues. Germline trimming cut 5 bases from V and 8 bases from J; bases unmatched to any gene: 4. The CDR3, as DNA: TGCAGCGTTCTAAGGACAGGGGGCGGCTACACCTTC. Translated: CSVLRTGGGYTF.

The chain carries TRBV5-1 and TRBJ1-4; no firm D call. The V gene lost 0 bases and the J gene lost 0 bases, with 6 bases spanning the gap. CDR1 is SGHRS and CDR2 is YFSETQ in the germline V gene. The CDR3 is 15 amino acids. CDR3 nucleotide sequence: TGCGCCAGCAGCTTGGGCAGGTCAACTAATGAAAAACTGTTTTTT. Its protein product is CASSLGRSTNEKLFF.

The rearrangement joins TRBV11-2 to TRBJ2-2; possible D gene TRBD1, 6 bases. Germline-derived CDR1 and CDR2 are SGHAT and FQNNGV. Between the trimmed V and J ends, which lost 2 bases and 2 bases, there was a span of 9 bases. This CDR3 region has 15 residues. The chain's CDR3 is CASSLRDTNTGELFF. The CDR3 DNA reads TGTGCCAGCAGCTTAAGGGACACCAACACCGGGGAGCTGTTTTTT.

This clone occurred once. This sequence joins TRBV7-2 and TRBJ2-7; the match to TRBD2 covers 9 bases. The CDR3 extends over 16 amino acids. Losses at the gene ends were 5 bases for V and 2 bases for J; bases not matched to a gene: 10. Germline CDR1 SGHTA, CDR2 FQGNSA. The CDR3 loop is CASSLASGTDPYEQYF. DNA for the CDR3: TGTGCCAGCAGCCTCGCTAGCGGGACAGATCCCTACGAGCAGTACTTC.

The rearrangement joins TRBV4-1 to TRBJ1-2; possible D gene TRBD1, 5 bases. Per germline, CDR1 MGHRA and CDR2 YSYEKL. V shed 4 bases and J shed 4 bases, with 16 bases lying between them. This CDR3 has 15 amino acids. In nucleotides, the CDR3 is TGCGCCAGCAGCCTCGGGGGGGGAATTGGCTATGGCTACACCTTC. Translated, it gives CASSLGGGIGYGYTF.

This chain connects TRBV19 to TRBJ2-5; D is perhaps TRBD1 (6 bases). Germline-derived CDR1 and CDR2 are LNHDA and SQIVND (reference sequence). V gave up 3 bases and J gave up 3 bases, with 11 bases separating them. The CDR3 has 14 residues. CDR3 region: CASSMLDSKETQYF. The CDR3 region has the DNA TGTGCCAGTAGTATGTTGGACAGCAAAGAGACCCAGTACTTC.

This clone was detected a few times. This chain joins TRBV6-5 and TRBJ2-7; TRBD1 is a possible D gene (6 bases). The CDR3 is 15 amino acids. Germline CDR1 and CDR2: MNHEY and SVGAGI. Between the trimmed V and J ends, which lost 6 bases and 1 base, there was a span of 16 bases. Written as DNA, the CDR3 is TGTGCCAGCAGCCTAAACACCGGGACATCCTACGAGCAGTACTTC. Its translation: CASSLNTGTSYEQYF.

The chain combines TRBV30 with TRBJ2-7; 8 positions agree with TRBD2. After removal of 2 bases from V and 6 bases from J, the junction contained 6 bases not matched to a gene. Germline CDR1 reads GTSNPN; CDR2 reads SVGIG (reference sequence). The CDR3 loop spans 13 amino acids. Here the CDR3 DNA reads TGTGCCTGGAGTATGTACGGGAGGGCCGAGCAGTACTTC. Its protein is CAWSMYGRAEQYF.

The chain has TRBV6-1 and TRBJ2-2, with D unclear. This CDR3 is built from 13 residues. The V and J ends lost 7 bases and 0 bases respectively, with 6 bases between them. Germline V CDR1 and CDR2: MNHNS, SASEGT. In DNA, the CDR3 is TGTGCCAGCACCAGGACGAACACCGGGGAGCTGTTTTTT. Translating it yields CASTRTNTGELFF.

The V call is TRBV6-1, the J call TRBJ1-2; unclear D gene. Germline loops: CDR1 MNHNS, CDR2 SASEGT. This CDR3 is 12 amino acids long. V gave up 5 bases and J gave up 5 bases, with 9 bases separating them. CDR3 residues: CASSRGDYGYTF. For the CDR3, the DNA is TGTGCCAGCAGTCGTGGAGATTATGGCTACACCTTC.

This chain connects TRBV19 to TRBJ2-1, with TRBD2 matching 7 bases. CDR1 and CDR2 (germline): LNHDA, SQIVND (reference sequence). The V and J ends lost 5 bases and 9 bases, in that order; junction bases with no gene match: 13. The CDR3 length is 15 residues. CDR3 residues: CASSDWWEGRPEQFF. In nucleotides, the CDR3 is TGTGCCAGTAGTGATTGGTGGGAGGGCCGTCCTGAGCAGTTCTTC.

The chain couples TRBV7-8 to TRBJ2-1; D is undetermined. The CDR3 sequence is 13 residues long. V was cut by 0 bases and J by 8 bases, with 8 bases left in between. Germline assignment: CDR1 SGHVS and CDR2 FQNEAQ. The CDR3 sequence: CASSLAAVDEQFF. DNA of the CDR3: TGTGCCAGCAGCTTAGCCGCAGTGGATGAGCAGTTCTTC.